This TCR beta chain was identified during a study of shared clonotypes between healthy human individuals. The study's findings and limits: Memory subsets had estimated richness that was generally smaller than that of naive subsets.

Here immunoSEQ multiplex PCR was the method, and the copy in TCRdb shows in-frame clones only, minus some. Of hundreds of thousands of clones listed, 96% are singletons. Note on this clone: Its cognate antigen is unknown.

Germline values: CDR1 SNHLY, CDR2 FYNNEI. This CDR3 has 14 residues. The chain employs TRBV2 and TRBJ2-5, with 9 bases that match TRBD2. The J call may be in error: the DNA end matches TRBJ2-7 better. The sample taken for sequencing was naive CD4+ T cells sorted from blood. Regarding subset: CD45RA+ positively selected. This clonotype was sampled from a young woman in good health. The CDR3 sequence is CASRTSGKTYEQYF. The CDR3 region has the DNA TGTGCCAGCAGGACTAGCGGCAAAACCTACGAGCAGTACTTC.